This is a list of T cell receptor beta chains from one sample in a study of T cell repertoires in aging, cancer and after chemotherapy. TCRdb reprocessed the multiplex PCR reads with MiXCR, giving one entry per CDR3 protein. This table has about 1,500 distinct CDR3 sequences, around a fifth appearing once. Input material: blood. The receptor source for this set is a human donor with a solid tumor. Each CDR3 is given with its conserved first and last residue. D genes are given only for firm matches. The size field is filled for only some rows; it gives once, few, many or a size class.

TRBV30	-	medium-sized	TRBJ2-2	CAWSTQSGELFF	TGTGCCTGGAGCACCCAATCCGGGGAGCTGTTTTTT
TRBV19	-	large	TRBJ1-6	CASSEEVRDGYNSPLHF	TGTGCCAGTAGTGAGGAAGTTCGGGACGGCTATAATTCACCCCTCCACTTT
TRBV12-3/TRBV12-4	-	medium-sized	TRBJ1-2	CASRQRKSDYGYTF	TGTGCCAGCAGGCAGAGAAAATCGGACTATGGCTACACCTTC
TRBV6-5	-	few	TRBJ2-5	CASSYSSAFQETQYF	TGTGCCAGCAGTTACTCGTCAGCCTTCCAAGAGACCCAGTACTTC
TRBV27	-	-	TRBJ2-3	CASSFSREADTQYF	TGTGCCAGCAGTTTCTCTAGGGAGGCAGATACGCAGTATTTT
TRBV6-1	TRBD1	medium-sized	TRBJ2-7	CASSVRDRGYLSYEQYF	TGTGCCAGCAGTGTCCGGGACAGGGGATACCTCTCCTACGAGCAGTACTTC
TRBV7-9	TRBD2	medium-sized	TRBJ2-7	CASSRGTSGRGQYF	TGTGCCAGCAGCAGGGGGACTAGCGGGAGAGGGCAGTACTTC
TRBV12-3/TRBV12-4	-	-	TRBJ2-5	CASAVIQETQYF	TGTGCCAGCGCTGTGATACAAGAGACCCAGTACTTC
TRBV5-5	-	medium-sized	TRBJ1-1	CASSFDGNTEAFF	TGTGCCAGCAGTTTTGACGGAAACACTGAAGCTTTCTTT
TRBV12-3/TRBV12-4	-	medium-sized	TRBJ1-6	CASSWTPEGNSPLHF	TGTGCCAGCAGTTGGACCCCAGAGGGGAATTCACCCCTCCACTTT
TRBV7-2	TRBD1	-	TRBJ2-7	CASSIGTGRGYEQYF	TGTGCCAGCAGCATCGGGACAGGGCGCGGCTACGAGCAGTACTTC
TRBV6-5	TRBD2	large	TRBJ2-7	CASSPRLANEQYF	TGTGCCAGCAGCCCACGACTAGCGAACGAGCAGTACTTC
TRBV29-1	-	large	TRBJ1-2	CSVKGHGYTF	TGCAGCGTTAAGGGCCATGGCTACACCTTC
TRBV2	-	-	TRBJ2-2	CASSGEGEGGELFF	TGTGCCAGCAGTGGAGAGGGGGAAGGTGGGGAGCTGTTTTTT
TRBV20-1	-	medium-sized	TRBJ2-1	CSATRGEQFF	TGCAGTGCCACCCGCGGGGAGCAGTTCTTC
TRBV6-5	TRBD2	large	TRBJ2-3	CASFRGSGGSTDTQYF	TGTGCCAGCTTCCGCGGTAGCGGGGGTAGCACAGATACGCAGTATTTT
TRBV2	-	-	TRBJ1-2	CASSVAGNQDYGYTF	TGTGCCAGCAGCGTTGCCGGGAACCAGGACTATGGCTACACCTTC
TRBV29-1	TRBD2	large	TRBJ2-1	CSAVVGTSGDNEQFF	TGCAGCGCAGTTGTCGGGACTAGCGGTGACAATGAGCAGTTCTTC
TRBV5-8	-	-	TRBJ2-1	CASSIGPSYNEQFF	TGTGCCAGCAGCATAGGACCGTCCTACAATGAGCAGTTCTTC
TRBV20-1	-	-	TRBJ1-1	CSATRGRVEAFF	TGCAGTGCCACAAGGGGCCGGGTTGAAGCTTTCTTT
TRBV7-6	-	large	TRBJ1-2	CASSPGRNYGYTF	TGTGCCAGCAGCCCGGGCCGTAACTATGGCTACACCTTC
TRBV14	TRBD1	few	TRBJ1-2	CASSLNPGQGGYYGYTF	TGTGCCAGCAGCCTAAATCCGGGACAGGGGGGGTACTATGGCTACACCTTC
TRBV28	-	-	TRBJ2-5	CASRGTLFQETQYF	TGTGCCAGCAGGGGGACCCTCTTCCAAGAGACCCAGTACTTC